What follows are 19 T cell receptor beta chains derived from one specimen sequenced in a study of read filtering for tumor transcriptome and immune sequencing. Molecular barcoded adaptors covering alpha/delta and beta/gamma chains were used on 400 ng RNA. TCRdb fed the reads into MiXCR, producing one record per CDR3 protein. The sample lists under 40,000 distinct CDR3 sequences; 14% were seen once. Source material: a population of CD138-negative cells sorted from bone marrow. The source of these receptors is a donor at least 40 years old with multiple myeloma.

The table lists this clonotype with many counts. The gene calls are TRBV9 and TRBJ2-3; D is unclear. Trimming left V 1 base short and J 2 bases short, with 11 bases between. The CDR3 covers 15 residues. Germline values: CDR1 SGDLS, CDR2 YYNGEE. The CDR3 here is CASSVMGFFTDTQYF. The CDR3 coding sequence is TGTGCCAGCAGCGTAATGGGATTCTTCACAGATACGCAGTATTTT. Using reference TRBV9 and TRBJ2-3 for the parts outside the CDR3, the full variable domain is DSGVTQTPKHLITATGQRVTLRCSPRSGDLSVYWYQQSLDQGLQFLIQYYNGEERAKGNILERFSAQQFPDLHSELNLSSLELGDSALYFCASSVMGFFTDTQYFGPGTRLTVL.

The chain recombines TRBV5-5 with TRBJ2-7; D not certain. Looked up from germline, CDR1 is SGHKS and CDR2 is YYEKEE (reference sequence). Trimming left V 0 bases short and J 11 bases short, with 12 bases between. The CDR3 extends over 12 amino acids. The CDR3 reads CASSLAAQKEYF. The DNA for the CDR3 is TGTGCCAGCAGCTTGGCGGCCCAAAAGGAGTACTTC.

At least ten counts were recorded for this clonotype. The genes are TRBV6-2 or TRBV6-3 and TRBJ1-1, with a possible D match to TRBD1 (6 bases). Germline CDR1 and CDR2: MNHEY and SVGEGT. This CDR3 has 14 amino acids. Trimming left V 6 bases short and J 5 bases short, with 16 bases between. CDR3 protein: CASSRSGGLTEAFF. The CDR3 DNA sequence: TGTGCCAGCAGCCGGAGTGGGGGGCTTACTGAAGCTTTCTTT.

This clonotype came up many times. The chain carries TRBV24-1 and TRBJ2-4; D is unclear. The J call is doubtful: the DNA matches TRBJ2-1 better. Germline V gene data show CDR1 as KGHDR and CDR2 as SFDVKD. This CDR3 is built from 8 residues. CDR3 in amino acids: CATSGQFF. The CDR3 bases are TGTGCCACCAGCGGACAGTTCTTC.

The table lists this clonotype with many counts. The V gene is TRBV4-3, the J gene TRBJ2-5, with 8 positions matching TRBD2. The trim removed 1 base at V and 4 bases at J, leaving 11 bases unmatched. The length of the CDR3 is 17 residues. The V gene's germline CDR1 is LGHNA and CDR2 YSLEER. CDR3 in amino acids: CASSQGALRGAGETQYF. CDR3 DNA sequence: TGCGCCAGCAGCCAAGGGGCCTTGCGGGGGGCAGGAGAGACCCAGTACTTC.

This clonotype has at least ten counts. A read error may produce the germline difference seen at one junction end. The chain links TRBV11-2 to TRBJ2-1, with D possibly being TRBD1 (6 bases). CDR3 size: 15 residues. In germline, CDR1 is SGHAT, CDR2 FQNNGV. Here the CDR3 reads CASSLGRTAGVEQSF. CDR3 DNA: TGTGCCAGCAGCTTAGGGCGGACAGCAGGCGTTGAGCAGTCCTTC.

On this clonotype itself: A far larger clone differs by one base, so this is likely a read error. The rearrangement joins TRBV6-2 or TRBV6-3 to TRBJ2-3; D call uncertain. The CDR3 loop spans 16 amino acids. Germline V gene lookup returns CDR1 MNHEY and CDR2 SVGEGT. In DNA form, the CDR3 reads TGTGCCACCCGTGGGCCGACAAAGGATCGCACAGATGCGCAGTATTTT. This codes for CATRGPTKDRTDAQYF.

V usage is TRBV15 and J usage is TRBJ1-5; D is uncertain. Germline V gene lookup returns CDR1 LNHNV and CDR2 YYDKDF (reference sequence). This CDR3 is built from 13 residues. Trimming took off 2 bases at V and 4 bases at J, with 6 bases between the two ends. The CDR3 nucleotides are TGTGCCACCAGCAGAAAAACTAATCAGCCCCAGCATTTT. Translation: CATSRKTNQPQHF.

This clonotype was detected ten times or more. The chain has TRBV5-1 and TRBJ2-5, with a weak D call TRBD1 (5 bases). The germline V and J ends were trimmed by 4 bases and 2 bases, with 12 bases remaining between them. The CDR3 covers 14 residues. Per germline, CDR1 SGHRS and CDR2 YFSETQ. For the CDR3, the DNA is TGCGCCAGCAGCCCCCGACAGTTACAAGAGACCCAGTACTTC. Translated: CASSPRQLQETQYF.

In its sample, this clonotype was seen many times. The chain is built from TRBV29-1 and TRBJ1-5; maybe TRBD1 (6 bases). V lost 4 bases and J lost 6, with 10 bases in between. Germline V gives CDR1 SQVTM, CDR2 ANQGSEA. The CDR3 is 12 residues long. The CDR3 nucleotides are TGCAGCGTTGTGGCAGGGGCTCAGCCCCAGCATTTT. Protein product: CSVVAGAQPQHF.

This clonotype was seen ten or more times. The V gene is TRBV4-1, the J gene TRBJ2-1, with 8 bases identical to TRBD2. Germline V lookup: CDR1 MGHRA, CDR2 YSYEKL. The CDR3 runs to 15 residues. Unmatched junction bases numbered 2, after V lost 1 base and J lost 3 bases. CDR3 sequence reads: CASSQVGLGYNEQFF. DNA of the CDR3: TGCGCCAGCAGCCAAGTGGGACTAGGCTACAATGAGCAGTTCTTC.

Ten or more counts support this clonotype. The V call is TRBV29-1, the J call TRBJ2-5, with TRBD1 matching over 8 bases. The CDR3 contains 14 residues. Germline CDR1 reads SQVTM; CDR2 reads ANQGSEA. After removal of 7 bases from V and 4 bases from J, the junction contained 11 bases not matched to a gene. The CDR3 protein is CSDLPGQVSETQYF. DNA of the CDR3: TGCAGCGACTTGCCGGGACAGGTCTCAGAGACCCAGTACTTC.

The table lists this clonotype with a few counts. V gene TRBV15 combines with J gene TRBJ2-5; D might be TRBD2 (6 bases). CDR1 and CDR2 from the germline V gene are LNHNV and YYDKDF (reference sequence). With 0 bases removed from V and 5 bases from J, the gap between germline ends came to 10 bases. The CDR3 sequence is 14 residues long. Here the CDR3 DNA reads TGTGCCACCAGCAGAGAATTCGGGGGTGAGACCCAGTACTTC. This gives the protein CATSREFGGETQYF.

Note on this clonotype: A much larger clone differs by one base, so this may be a read error. This rearrangement joins TRBV11-2 to TRBJ1-1; TRBD1 might be the D (5 bases). The germline gives CDR1 SGHAT, CDR2 FQNNGV. The CDR3 sequence is 13 residues long. The CDR3 protein is CASSATGITEAVF. The CDR3 bases are TGTGCCAGCAGCGCAACAGGAATCACTGAAGCTGTCTTT.

This clonotype was recorded many times. This rearrangement joins TRBV4-1 to TRBJ2-7; TRBD1 matches 7 bases. J lost 3 bases, V lost 1 base, and 3 bases had no gene match. This CDR3 is 14 amino acids long. CDR1 MGHRA and CDR2 YSYEKL come from the germline V gene. CDR3 amino acids: CASSQAGTDYEQYF. In DNA, the CDR3 is TGCGCCAGCAGCCAAGCGGGGACAGACTACGAGCAGTACTTC.

This clonotype was counted only a few times. This clone may be a read error of a much larger clone one base away. The chain combines TRBV3-1 with TRBJ1-1; D is unclear. Germline loops: CDR1 LGHDT, CDR2 YNNKEL (reference sequence). The CDR3 is 11 amino acids. The DNA of the CDR3 is TGTGCCAGCGGCCAAGGCACTGAAGCTTTCTTT. Its translation is CASGQGTEAFF.

This clonotype was seen many times. The chain joins TRBV7-3 to TRBJ2-5; D is perhaps TRBD2 (7 bases). This CDR3 is 17 amino acids long. The ends were cut back, 6 bases at V and 0 bases at J, with 20 bases in the middle. From germline, CDR1 is SGHTA and CDR2 FQGTGA. As DNA, the CDR3 is TGTGCCAGCAGTCTACGGGGGGCAGGAGGGTACCAAGAGACCCAGTACTTC. Protein: CASSLRGAGGYQETQYF.

This clonotype was detected a few times. With a much larger clone just one base away, this may be a read error. V gene TRBV9 combines with J gene TRBJ2-1; D might be TRBD1 or TRBD2, each matching 5 bases. CDR1 and CDR2 from the germline V gene are SGDLS and YYNGEE. CDR3 size: 15 residues. CDR3 nucleotide sequence: TGTGCCAGCAGCGTAGAGGGGAGAACCTACAATGGGCAGTTCTTC. It translates to CASSVEGRTYNGQFF.

In the case of this clonotype: Given a far larger clone just one base away, this is likely a sequencing read error. The chain employs TRBV12-3 or TRBV12-4 and TRBJ2-1, with TRBD2 matching over 9 bases. The CDR3 is 15 residues long. The DNA for the CDR3 is TGTGTCAGCAGTCCAAGCGGGGGGAGGACTAGTCGTCCGTTCTTC. It codes for CVSSPSGGRTSRPFF.